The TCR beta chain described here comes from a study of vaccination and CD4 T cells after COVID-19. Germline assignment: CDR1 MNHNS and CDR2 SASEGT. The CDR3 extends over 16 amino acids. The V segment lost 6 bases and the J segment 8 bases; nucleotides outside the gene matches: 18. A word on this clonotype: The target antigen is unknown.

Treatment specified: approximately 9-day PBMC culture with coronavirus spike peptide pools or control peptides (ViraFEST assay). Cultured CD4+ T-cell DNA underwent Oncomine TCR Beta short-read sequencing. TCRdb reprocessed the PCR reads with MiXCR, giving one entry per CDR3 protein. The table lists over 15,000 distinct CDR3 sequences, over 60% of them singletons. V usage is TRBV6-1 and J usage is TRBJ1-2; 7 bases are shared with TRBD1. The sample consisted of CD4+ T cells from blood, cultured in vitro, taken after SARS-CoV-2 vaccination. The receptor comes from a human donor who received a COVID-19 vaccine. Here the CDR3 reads CASSRTLTGRSYGYTF. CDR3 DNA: TGTGCCAGCAGCCGAACACTGACAGGGAGGTCCTACGGCTACACCTTC.